Shown below are 11 T cell receptor beta chains from a single sample sequenced in a study of blood T cell repertoires in COVID-19. Assay: immunoSEQ multiplex PCR; the TCRdb copy retains only in-frame clones and omits some. The sample consists of around 110,000 clones, 65% to 80% of them appearing once. The sequenced sample consisted of peripheral blood. The receptor set was obtained from a man between 65 and 80 years old with acute or convalescent COVID-19.

This chain links TRBV3-1 (or the pseudogene TRBV3-2) with TRBJ2-3; 13 bases fit TRBD2. V dropped 4 bases and J dropped 2; count of bases not matched to a gene: 3. CDR1 is LGHDT and CDR2 is YNNKEL in the germline V gene (reference sequence). CDR3 length: 16 amino acids. For the CDR3, the DNA is TGTGCCAGCAGCCCCGGGACTAGCGGGAACACAGATACGCAGTATTTT. Protein product: CASSPGTSGNTDTQYF.

This chain uses TRBV15 with TRBJ1-6; D unresolved. The ends were cut back, 1 base at V and 7 bases at J, with 17 bases in the middle. Germline V lookup: CDR1 LNHNV, CDR2 YYDKDF (reference sequence). CDR3 length: 17 residues. Written as DNA, the CDR3 is TGTGCCACCAGCAGAGGAGGTTCACGGAGACCCAATTCACCCCTCCACTTT. This codes for CATSRGGSRRPNSPLHF.

The V and J genes are TRBV7-3 and TRBJ2-2; TRBD1 matches 7 bases. Germline V gene sequence: CDR1 SGHTA, CDR2 FQGTGA. V was clipped by 5 bases and J by 6 bases; unmatched bases: 12. The CDR3 covers 16 residues. CDR3 in DNA: TGTGCCAGCAGCCCGACGACAGGGATGGGGGCCGGGGAGCTGTTTTTT. Its protein is CASSPTTGMGAGELFF.

The chain links TRBV6-6 to TRBJ1-4; D unresolved. CDR1 and CDR2 from the germline V gene are MNHNY and SVGAGI (reference sequence). The CDR3 covers 14 residues. CDR3 in DNA: TGTGCTACGACTGTTTATGGAACTAATGAAAAACTGTTTTTT. Translating it yields CATTVYGTNEKLFF.

V usage is TRBV9 and J usage is TRBJ1-2, with D uncertain. The germline CDR1 and CDR2 sequences are SGDLS and YYNGEE. Trimming took 3 bases from V and 6 from J, leaving 12 bases between them. This CDR3 has 13 residues. The CDR3 DNA reads TGTGCCAGCAGCGCCGGGAGAAAGGATGGCTACACCTTC. Protein sequence: CASSAGRKDGYTF.

The genes are TRBV5-1 and TRBJ2-4; TRBD2 matches 11 bases. CDR1 is SGHRS and CDR2 is YFSETQ in the germline V gene. J was trimmed by 14 bases and V by 4 bases; bases with no gene match: 14. The CDR3 has 15 residues. The CDR3 DNA reads TGCGCCAGCAGCCCGGTCTTGAGTAGCGGGGGGGAGAAGTACTTC. Protein: CASSPVLSSGGEKYF. Full variable domain (remainder filled in from reference TRBV5-1 and TRBJ2-4): KAGVTQTPRYLIKTRGQQVTLSCSPISGHRSVSWYQQTPGQGLQFLFEYFSETQRNKGNFPGRFSGRQFSNSRSEMNVSTLELGDSALYLCASSPVLSSGGEKYFGAGTRLSVL.

This rearrangement joins TRBV5-4 to TRBJ2-3, with D possibly matching TRBD2 (5 bases). V shed 7 bases and J shed 1 base, with 7 bases lying between them. The length of the CDR3 is 12 residues. Germline lookup yields CDR1 SGHNT and CDR2 YYREEE (reference sequence). The CDR3 DNA reads as TGTGCCAGCCACGGGGGCACAGATACGCAGTATTTT. It translates to CASHGGTDTQYF.

The genes are TRBV30 and TRBJ2-7; maybe TRBD1 (6 bases). V lost 3 bases to trimming and J lost 3 bases, with 15 bases between them. Per germline, CDR1 GTSNPN and CDR2 SVGIG (reference sequence). The length of the CDR3 is 14 residues. The CDR3 region is CAWSIPRGGYEQYF. CDR3 bases: TGTGCCTGGAGCATCCCCAGGGGCGGCTACGAGCAGTACTTC.

This chain links TRBV7-2 with TRBJ1-3; 7 nucleotides match TRBD1. Germline CDR1 SGHTA, CDR2 FQGNSA. The junction had 7 bases not matched to a gene; V was cut back by 2 bases and J by 3 bases. The CDR3 sequence is 16 residues long. CDR3 residues: CASSLNSGGNGNTIYF. CDR3 nucleotides: TGTGCCAGCAGCTTAAACTCAGGGGGAAATGGAAACACCATATATTTT.

The chain employs TRBV19 and TRBJ1-2; D is perhaps TRBD1 (6 bases). Germline CDR1 LNHDA, CDR2 SQIVND (reference sequence). V was cut by 7 bases and J by 0 bases, with 12 bases left in between. The CDR3 is made up of 14 amino acids. The CDR3 nucleotides read TGTGCCAGTACCCCACGGACAGCTAACTATGGCTACACCTTC. This codes for CASTPRTANYGYTF.

This chain links TRBV19 with TRBJ1-1, with 7 bases matching TRBD1. Losses at the gene ends were 6 bases for V and 6 bases for J; bases not matched to a gene: 10. CDR3 length equals 14 residues. The germline gives CDR1 LNHDA, CDR2 SQIVND (reference sequence). The CDR3 coding sequence is TGTGCCAGTAGACGCACAGGGGAAGTTGCTGAAGCTTTCTTT. Protein sequence: CASRRTGEVAEAFF.